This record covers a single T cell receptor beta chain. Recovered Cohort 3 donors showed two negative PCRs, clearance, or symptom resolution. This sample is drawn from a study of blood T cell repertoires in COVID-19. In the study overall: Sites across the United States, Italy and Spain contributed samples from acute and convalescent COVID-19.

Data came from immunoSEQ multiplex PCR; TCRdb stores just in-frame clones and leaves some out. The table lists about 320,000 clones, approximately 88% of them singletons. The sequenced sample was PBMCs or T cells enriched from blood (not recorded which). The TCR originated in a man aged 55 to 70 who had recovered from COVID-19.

CDR3 sequence: CASSRAGLNTQYF. The CDR3 nucleotides read TGCGCCAGCAGTAGAGCGGGATTGAATACGCAGTATTTT. The chain employs TRBV4-3 and TRBJ2-3; 7 bases line up with TRBD2. Germline V CDR1 and CDR2: LGHNA, YSLEER. This CDR3 is 13 amino acids long. V was pared by 6 bases and J by 7 bases, with 7 bases of the junction left unmatched.